This TCR beta chain was obtained from a study of cytomegalovirus exposure and HLA in healthy donors. Losses at the gene ends were 5 bases for V and 3 bases for J; bases not matched to a gene: 17. The germline gives CDR1 SEHNR, CDR2 FQNEAQ (reference sequence). The CDR3 is 19 amino acids. PCR amplification relied on 60 Vbeta primers (plus 13 Jbeta primers). Repertoires were generated with immunoSEQ multiplex PCR, while TCRdb's copy carries only in-frame clones and drops some. Found here are 90,000 to 150,000 clones, roughly 80% of them singletons; the top ten hold about 0.22%. This rearrangement joins TRBV7-9 to TRBJ1-4; 8 bases agree with TRBD1. The sample taken for sequencing was PBMCs. The TCR sequence derives from a man aged 50-59 years in good health and CMV-seronegative. The chain's CDR3 is CASSLLGGQAGLANEKLFF. CDR3 nucleotide sequence: TGTGCCAGCAGCCTTCTAGGGGGACAGGCAGGTCTTGCTAATGAAAAACTGTTTTTT.